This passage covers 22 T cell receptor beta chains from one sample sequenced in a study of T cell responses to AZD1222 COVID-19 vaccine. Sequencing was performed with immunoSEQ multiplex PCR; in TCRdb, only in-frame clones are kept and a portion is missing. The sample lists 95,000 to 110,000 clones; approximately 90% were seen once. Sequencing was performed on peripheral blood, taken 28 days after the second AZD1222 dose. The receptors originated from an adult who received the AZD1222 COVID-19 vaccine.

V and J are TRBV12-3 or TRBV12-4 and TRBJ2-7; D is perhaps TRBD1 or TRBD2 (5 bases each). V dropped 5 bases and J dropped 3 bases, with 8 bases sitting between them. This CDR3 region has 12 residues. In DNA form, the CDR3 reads TGTGCCAGCAGTCGGGACGTCTACGAGCAGTACTTC. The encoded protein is CASSRDVYEQYF.

The DNA for the CDR3 is TGTGCCAGCAGTTACGGGACTGTCTACGAGCAGTACTTC. Protein product: CASSYGTVYEQYF. The chain couples TRBV5-6 to TRBJ2-7; D possibly corresponds to TRBD2 (6 bases). V was cut by 5 bases and J by 3 bases, with 12 bases left in between. The V gene's germline CDR1 is SGHDT and CDR2 YYEEEE. The CDR3 sequence is 13 residues long.

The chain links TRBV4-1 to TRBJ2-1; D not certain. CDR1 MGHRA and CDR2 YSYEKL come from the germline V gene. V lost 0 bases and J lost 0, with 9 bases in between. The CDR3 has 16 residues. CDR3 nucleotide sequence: TGCGCCAGCAGCCAAGATCCCGGAGTCTCCTACAATGAGCAGTTCTTC. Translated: CASSQDPGVSYNEQFF.

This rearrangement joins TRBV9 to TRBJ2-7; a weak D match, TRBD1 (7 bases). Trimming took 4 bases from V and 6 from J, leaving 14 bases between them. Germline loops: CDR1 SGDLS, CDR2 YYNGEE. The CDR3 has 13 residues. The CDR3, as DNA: TGTGCCAGCAGCACCCGACAGGGAGGCGAGCAGTACTTC. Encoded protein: CASSTRQGGEQYF.

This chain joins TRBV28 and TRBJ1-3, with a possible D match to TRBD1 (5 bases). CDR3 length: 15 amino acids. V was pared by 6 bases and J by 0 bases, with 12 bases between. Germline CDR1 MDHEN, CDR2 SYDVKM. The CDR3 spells CASRPDRISGNTIYF. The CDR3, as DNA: TGTGCCAGCAGGCCAGACAGAATCTCTGGAAACACCATATATTTT.

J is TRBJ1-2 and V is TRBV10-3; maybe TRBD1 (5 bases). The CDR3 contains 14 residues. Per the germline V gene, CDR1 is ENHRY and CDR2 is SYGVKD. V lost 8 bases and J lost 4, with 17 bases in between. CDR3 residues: CAIHPQEGTYGYTF. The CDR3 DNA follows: TGTGCCATCCACCCACAGGAGGGGACCTATGGCTACACCTTC.

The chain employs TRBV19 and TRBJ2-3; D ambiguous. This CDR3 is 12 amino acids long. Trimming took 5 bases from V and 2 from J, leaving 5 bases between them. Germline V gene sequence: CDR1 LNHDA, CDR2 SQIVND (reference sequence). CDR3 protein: CASSGFTDTQYF. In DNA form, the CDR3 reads TGTGCCAGTAGTGGATTCACAGATACGCAGTATTTT. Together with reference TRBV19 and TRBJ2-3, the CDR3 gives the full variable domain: DGGITQSPKYLFRKEGQNVTLSCEQNLNHDAMYWYRQDPGQGLRLIYYSQIVNDFQKGDIAEGYSVSREKKESFPLTVTSAQKNPTAFYLCASSGFTDTQYFGPGTRLTVL.

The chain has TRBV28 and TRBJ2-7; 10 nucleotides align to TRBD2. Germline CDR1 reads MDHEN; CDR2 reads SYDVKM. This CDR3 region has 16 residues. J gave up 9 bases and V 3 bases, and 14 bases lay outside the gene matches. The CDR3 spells CASSFFSSGSTLGQYF. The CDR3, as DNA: TGTGCCAGCAGTTTCTTTTCTAGCGGGAGTACCCTGGGGCAGTACTTC. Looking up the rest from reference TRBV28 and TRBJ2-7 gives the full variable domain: DVKVTQSSRYLVKRTGEKVFLECVQDMDHENMFWYRQDPGLGLRLIYFSYDVKMKEKGDIPEGYSVSREKKERFSLILESASTNQTSMYLCASSFFSSGSTLGQYFGPGTRLTVT.

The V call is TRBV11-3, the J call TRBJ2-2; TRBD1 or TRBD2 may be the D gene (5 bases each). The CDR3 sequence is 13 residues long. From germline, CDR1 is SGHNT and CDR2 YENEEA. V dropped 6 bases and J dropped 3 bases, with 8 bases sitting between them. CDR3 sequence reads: CASRVGDTGELFF. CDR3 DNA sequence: TGTGCCAGCAGAGTGGGGGACACCGGGGAGCTGTTTTTT.

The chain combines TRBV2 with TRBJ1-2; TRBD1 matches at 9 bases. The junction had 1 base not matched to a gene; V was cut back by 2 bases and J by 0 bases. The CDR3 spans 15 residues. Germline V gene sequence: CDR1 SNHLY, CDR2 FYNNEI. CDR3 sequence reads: CASSETGGANYGYTF. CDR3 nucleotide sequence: TGTGCCAGCAGTGAAACAGGGGGCGCTAACTATGGCTACACCTTC.

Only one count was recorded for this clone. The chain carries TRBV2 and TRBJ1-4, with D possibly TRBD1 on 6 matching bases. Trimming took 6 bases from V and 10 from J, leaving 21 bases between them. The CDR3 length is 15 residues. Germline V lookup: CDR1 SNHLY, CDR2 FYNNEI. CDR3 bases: TGTGCCAGCAGCGAATTTACACAGGGAGCAGGAAAACTGTTTTTT. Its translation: CASSEFTQGAGKLFF.

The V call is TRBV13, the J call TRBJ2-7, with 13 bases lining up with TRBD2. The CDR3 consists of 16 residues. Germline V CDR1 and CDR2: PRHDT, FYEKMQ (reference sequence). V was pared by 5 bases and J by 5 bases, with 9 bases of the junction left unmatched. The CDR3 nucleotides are TGTGCCAGCAGCGGCAGGACTAGCGGGAGAGGCAACGAGCAGTACTTC. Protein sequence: CASSGRTSGRGNEQYF.

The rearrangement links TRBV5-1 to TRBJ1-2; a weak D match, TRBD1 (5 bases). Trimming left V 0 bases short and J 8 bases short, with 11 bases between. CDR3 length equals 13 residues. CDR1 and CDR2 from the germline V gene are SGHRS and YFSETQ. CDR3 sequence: CASSLAGLGGYTF. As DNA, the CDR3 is TGCGCCAGCAGCTTGGCAGGGTTGGGGGGCTACACCTTC.

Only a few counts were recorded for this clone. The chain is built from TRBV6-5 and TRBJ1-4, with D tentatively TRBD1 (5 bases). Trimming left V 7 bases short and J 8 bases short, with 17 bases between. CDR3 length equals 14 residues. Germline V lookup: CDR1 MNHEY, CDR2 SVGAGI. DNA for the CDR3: TGTGCCAGCACCCGGGGGGGGTCAGGAGAAAAACTGTTTTTT. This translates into CASTRGGSGEKLFF.

CDR3 DNA: TGTGCCAGCGCCGCCGACAGGATGGCTGGCTACACCTTC. Translated, it gives CASAADRMAGYTF. The J gene is TRBJ1-2, the V gene TRBV27; weak D call: TRBD1 (6 bases). V was cut by 8 bases and J by 7 bases, with 17 bases left in between. In germline, CDR1 is MNHEY, CDR2 SMNVEV (reference sequence). The CDR3 is made up of 13 amino acids.

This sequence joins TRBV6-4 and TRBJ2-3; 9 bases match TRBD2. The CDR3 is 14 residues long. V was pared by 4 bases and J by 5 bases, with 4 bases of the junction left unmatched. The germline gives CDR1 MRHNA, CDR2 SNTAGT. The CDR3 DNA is TGTGCCAGCAGTGGCGGGGGGGCCATAGATACGCAGTATTTT. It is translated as CASSGGGAIDTQYF.

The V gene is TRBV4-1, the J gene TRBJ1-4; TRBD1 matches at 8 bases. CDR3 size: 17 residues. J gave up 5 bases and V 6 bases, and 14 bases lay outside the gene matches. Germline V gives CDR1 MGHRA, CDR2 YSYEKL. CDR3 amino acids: CASRPTGEWVFNEKLFF. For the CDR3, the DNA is TGCGCCAGCAGACCGACAGGGGAATGGGTCTTCAATGAAAAACTGTTTTTT.

In DNA form, the CDR3 reads TGTGCCAGCAGCTTCCCTAAGACAGAGATGAACACTGAAGCTTTCTTT. Its protein is CASSFPKTEMNTEAFF. V is TRBV28 and J is TRBJ1-1, with D tentatively TRBD1 (5 bases). V was cut by 6 bases and J by 0 bases, with 17 bases left in between. Germline CDR1 MDHEN, CDR2 SYDVKM. There are 16 residues in the CDR3.

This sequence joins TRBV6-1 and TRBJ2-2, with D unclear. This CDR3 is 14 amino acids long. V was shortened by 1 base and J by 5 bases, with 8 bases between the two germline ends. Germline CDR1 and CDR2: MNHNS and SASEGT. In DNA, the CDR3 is TGTGCCAGCAGTGAAGTTTGGGGAACCGGGGAGCTGTTTTTT. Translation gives CASSEVWGTGELFF.

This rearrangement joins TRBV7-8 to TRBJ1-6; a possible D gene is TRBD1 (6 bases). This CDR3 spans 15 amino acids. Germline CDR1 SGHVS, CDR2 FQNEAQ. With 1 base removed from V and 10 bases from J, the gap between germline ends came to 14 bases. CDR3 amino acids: CASSLVGGARSPLHF. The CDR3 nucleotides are TGTGCCAGCAGCTTAGTCGGGGGGGCCCGCTCACCCCTCCACTTT.

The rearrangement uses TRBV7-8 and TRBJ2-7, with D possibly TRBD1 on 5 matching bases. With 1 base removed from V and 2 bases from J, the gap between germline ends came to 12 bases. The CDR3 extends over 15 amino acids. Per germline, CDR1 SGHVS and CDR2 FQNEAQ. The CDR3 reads CASSLGSGFAYEQYF. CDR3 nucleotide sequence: TGTGCCAGCAGCTTAGGTTCAGGGTTCGCCTACGAGCAGTACTTC.

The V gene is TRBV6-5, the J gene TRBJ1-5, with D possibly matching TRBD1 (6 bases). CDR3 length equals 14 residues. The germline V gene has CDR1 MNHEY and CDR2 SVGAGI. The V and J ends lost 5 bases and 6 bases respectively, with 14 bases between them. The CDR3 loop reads CASSQGLTGQPQHF. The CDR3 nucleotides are TGTGCCAGCAGTCAGGGGCTAACGGGTCAGCCCCAGCATTTT.